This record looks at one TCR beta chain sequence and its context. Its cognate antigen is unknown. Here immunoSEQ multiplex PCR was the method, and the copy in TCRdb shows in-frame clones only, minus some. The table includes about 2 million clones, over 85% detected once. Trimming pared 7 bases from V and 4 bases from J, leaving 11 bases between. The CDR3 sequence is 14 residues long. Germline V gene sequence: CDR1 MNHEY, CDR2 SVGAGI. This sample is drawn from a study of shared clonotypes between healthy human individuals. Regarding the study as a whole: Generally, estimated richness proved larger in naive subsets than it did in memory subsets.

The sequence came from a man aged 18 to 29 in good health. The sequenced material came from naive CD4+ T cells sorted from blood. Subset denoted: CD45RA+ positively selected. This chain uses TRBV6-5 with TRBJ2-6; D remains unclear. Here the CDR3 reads CASNRGRGANVLTF. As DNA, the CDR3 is TGTGCCAGCAACAGAGGTCGGGGGGCCAACGTCCTGACTTTC.